This T cell receptor beta chain was observed in a study of Ad26.COV2.S vaccination and SARS-CoV-2 variants. Per the germline V gene, CDR1 is LGHDT and CDR2 is YNNKEL (reference sequence). After removal of 1 base from V and 6 bases from J, the junction contained 3 bases not matched to a gene. This CDR3 has 13 residues. This clone was seen only once. The treatment is: over 15 received Ad26.COV2.S at low or high dose, single or two shots; five or six received placebo; per-sample allocation not given. After the first vaccine or placebo injection, samples were drawn on day 63. Produced via immunoSEQ multiplex PCR; TCRdb's table is partial and in-frame only. The sample yields about 350,000 clones, about nine tenths seen once.

This specimen consisted of peripheral blood, obtained in a trial of Ad26.COV2.S vaccine versus placebo. The source of this sequence is a person between 18 and 65 years old who received the Ad26.COV2.S COVID-19 vaccine or a placebo. The chain couples TRBV3-1 (or the pseudogene TRBV3-2) to TRBJ2-7; 7 bases align to TRBD1. The CDR3: CASSQGQGLEQYF. Here the CDR3 DNA reads TGTGCCAGCAGCCAAGGACAGGGTCTCGAGCAGTACTTC.